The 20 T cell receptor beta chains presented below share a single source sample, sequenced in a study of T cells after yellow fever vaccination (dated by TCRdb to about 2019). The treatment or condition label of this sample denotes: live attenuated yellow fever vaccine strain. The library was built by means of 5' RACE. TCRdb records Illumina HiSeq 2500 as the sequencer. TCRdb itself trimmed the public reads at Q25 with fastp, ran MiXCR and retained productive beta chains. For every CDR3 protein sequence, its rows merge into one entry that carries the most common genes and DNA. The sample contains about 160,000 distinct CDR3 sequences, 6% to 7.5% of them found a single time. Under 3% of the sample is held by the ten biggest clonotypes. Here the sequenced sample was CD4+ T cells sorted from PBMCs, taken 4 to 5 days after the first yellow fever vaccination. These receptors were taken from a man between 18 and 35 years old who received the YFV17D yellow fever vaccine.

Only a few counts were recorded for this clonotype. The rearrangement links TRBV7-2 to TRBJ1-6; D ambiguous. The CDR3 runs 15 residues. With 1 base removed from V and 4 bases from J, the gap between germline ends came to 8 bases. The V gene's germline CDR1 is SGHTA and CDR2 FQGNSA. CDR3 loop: CASSLEAGYNSPLHF. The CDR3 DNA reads TGTGCCAGCAGCTTAGAAGCCGGTTATAATTCACCCCTCCACTTT.

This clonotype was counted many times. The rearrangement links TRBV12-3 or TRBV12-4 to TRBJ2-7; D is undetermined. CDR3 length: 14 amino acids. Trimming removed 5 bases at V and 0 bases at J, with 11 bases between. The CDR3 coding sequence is TGTGCCAGCAGTCCGCAGACGGTCTCCTACGAGCAGTACTTC. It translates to CASSPQTVSYEQYF.

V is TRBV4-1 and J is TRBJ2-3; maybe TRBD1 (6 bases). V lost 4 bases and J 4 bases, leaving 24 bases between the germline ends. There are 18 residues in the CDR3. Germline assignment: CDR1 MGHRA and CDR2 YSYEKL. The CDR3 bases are TGCGCCAGCAGCCTCCAGCACGGGACACCCTTGGCCCCAGATACGCAGTATTTT. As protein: CASSLQHGTPLAPDTQYF.

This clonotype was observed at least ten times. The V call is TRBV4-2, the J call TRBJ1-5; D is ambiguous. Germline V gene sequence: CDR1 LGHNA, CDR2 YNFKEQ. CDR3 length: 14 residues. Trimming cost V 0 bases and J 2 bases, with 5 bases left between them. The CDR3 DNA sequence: TGTGCCAGCAGCCAAGATCTCGGCAATCAGCCCCAGCATTTT. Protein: CASSQDLGNQPQHF.

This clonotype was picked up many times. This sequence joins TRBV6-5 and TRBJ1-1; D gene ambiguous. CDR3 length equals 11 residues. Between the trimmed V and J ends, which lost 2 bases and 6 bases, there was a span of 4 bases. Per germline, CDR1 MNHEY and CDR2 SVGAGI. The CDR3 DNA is TGTGCCAGCAGTTACGAGGCTGAAGCTTTCTTT. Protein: CASSYEAEAFF.

This CDR3 reads CASSQGTSTATEQYF. CDR3 DNA: TGCGCCAGCAGCCAAGGGACTAGCACGGCTACGGAGCAGTACTTC. The rearrangement uses TRBV4-1 and TRBJ2-7; 8 bases are shared with TRBD2. Trimming at V came to 1 base and at J to 7 bases, leaving 9 bases not matched to a gene. The CDR3 loop spans 15 amino acids. Germline CDR1 MGHRA, CDR2 YSYEKL.

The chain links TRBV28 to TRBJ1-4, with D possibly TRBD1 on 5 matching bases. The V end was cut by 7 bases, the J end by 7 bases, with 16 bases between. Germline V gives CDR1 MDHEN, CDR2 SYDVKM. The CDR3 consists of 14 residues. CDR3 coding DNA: TGTGCCAGCATTTCAGGGACCCGTTTTGAAAAACTGTTTTTT. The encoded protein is CASISGTRFEKLFF.

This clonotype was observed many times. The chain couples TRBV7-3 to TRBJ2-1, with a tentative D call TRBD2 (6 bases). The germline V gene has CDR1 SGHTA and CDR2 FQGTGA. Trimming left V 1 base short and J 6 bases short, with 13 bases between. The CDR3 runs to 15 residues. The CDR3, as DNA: TGTGCCAGCAGCTTAAGGTGGGGGGACCGCAATGAGCAGTTCTTC. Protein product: CASSLRWGDRNEQFF.

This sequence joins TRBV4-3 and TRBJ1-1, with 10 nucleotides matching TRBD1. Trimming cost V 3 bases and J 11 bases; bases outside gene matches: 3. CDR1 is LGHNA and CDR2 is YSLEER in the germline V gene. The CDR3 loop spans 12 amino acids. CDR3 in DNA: TGCGCCAGCAGCCAGGGGACAGGGGCGGCTTTCTTT. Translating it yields CASSQGTGAAFF.

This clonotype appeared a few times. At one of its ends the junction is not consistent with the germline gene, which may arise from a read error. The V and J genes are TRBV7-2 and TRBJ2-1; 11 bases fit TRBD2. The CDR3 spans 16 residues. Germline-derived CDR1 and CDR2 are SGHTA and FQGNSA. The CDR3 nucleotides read TGTGCAAGCAGCCTCATAGCGGGGGGGACCTACAATGAGCAGTTCTTC. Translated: CASSLIAGGTYNEQFF.

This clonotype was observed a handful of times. The CDR3 region is CASSTLSGGANGYTF. CDR3 nucleotide sequence: TGTGCCAGCAGCACCCTGTCGGGGGGCGCAAATGGCTACACCTTC. This chain connects TRBV7-9 to TRBJ1-2; TRBD1 might be the D (6 bases). The CDR3 is made up of 15 amino acids. Per the germline V gene, CDR1 is SEHNR and CDR2 is FQNEAQ (reference sequence). Trimming stripped 5 bases from V and 6 bases from J, with 19 bases between.

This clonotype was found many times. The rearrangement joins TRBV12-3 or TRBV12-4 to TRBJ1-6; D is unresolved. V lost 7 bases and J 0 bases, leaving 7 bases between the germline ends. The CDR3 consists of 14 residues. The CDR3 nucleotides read TGTGCCAGCACTCAGAACTCCTATAATTCACCCCTCCACTTT. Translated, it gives CASTQNSYNSPLHF.

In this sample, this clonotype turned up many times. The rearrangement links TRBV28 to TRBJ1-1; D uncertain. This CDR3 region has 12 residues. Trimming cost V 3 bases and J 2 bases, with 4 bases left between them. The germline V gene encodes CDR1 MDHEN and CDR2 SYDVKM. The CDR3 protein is CASSFGNTEAFF. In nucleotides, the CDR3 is TGTGCCAGCAGTTTTGGTAACACTGAAGCTTTCTTT.

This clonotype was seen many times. For the CDR3, the DNA is TGCGCCAGCAGCTTTGCGGGGGGGCCAGTTAAGCAGTATTTT. Its translation: CASSFAGGPVKQYF. V usage is TRBV5-1 and J usage is TRBJ2-3, with 9 bases matching TRBD2. V dropped 2 bases and J dropped 11; count of bases not matched to a gene: 9. Germline CDR1 SGHRS, CDR2 YFSETQ. This CDR3 has 14 amino acids. Filled out from reference TRBV5-1 and TRBJ2-3, the complete variable domain reads KAGVTQTPRYLIKTRGQQVTLSCSPISGHRSVSWYQQTPGQGLQFLFEYFSETQRNKGNFPGRFSGRQFSNSRSEMNVSTLELGDSALYLCASSFAGGPVKQYFGPGTRLTVL.

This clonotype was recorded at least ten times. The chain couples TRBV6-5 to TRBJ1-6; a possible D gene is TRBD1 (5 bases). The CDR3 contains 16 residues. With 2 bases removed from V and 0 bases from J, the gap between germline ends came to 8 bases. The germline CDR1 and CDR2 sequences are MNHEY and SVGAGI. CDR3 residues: CASSYRGDSYNSPLHF. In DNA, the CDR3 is TGTGCCAGCAGTTACCGGGGGGACTCCTATAATTCACCCCTCCACTTT.

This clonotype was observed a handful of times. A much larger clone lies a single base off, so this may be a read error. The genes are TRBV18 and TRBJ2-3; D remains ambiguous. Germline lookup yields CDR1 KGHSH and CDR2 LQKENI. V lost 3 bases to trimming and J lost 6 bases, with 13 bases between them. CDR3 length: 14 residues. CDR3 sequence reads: CASSPVDLCDTQYF. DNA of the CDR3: TGTGCCAGCTCACCCGTGGACCTTTGTGATACGCAGTATTTT.

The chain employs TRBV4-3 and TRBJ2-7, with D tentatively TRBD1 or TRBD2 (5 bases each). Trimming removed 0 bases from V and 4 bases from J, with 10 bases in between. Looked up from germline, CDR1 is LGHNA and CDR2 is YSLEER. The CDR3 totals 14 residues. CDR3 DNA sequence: TGCGCCAGCAGCCAAGATAAAGGGACGTACGAGCAGTACTTC. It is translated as CASSQDKGTYEQYF.

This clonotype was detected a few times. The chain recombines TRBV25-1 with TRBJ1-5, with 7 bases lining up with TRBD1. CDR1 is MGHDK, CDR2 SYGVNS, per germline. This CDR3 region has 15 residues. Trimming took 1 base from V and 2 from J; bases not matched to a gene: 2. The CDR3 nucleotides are TGTGCCAGCAGTGAATCTCAGGGGGGCAATCAGCCCCAGCATTTT. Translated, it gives CASSESQGGNQPQHF.

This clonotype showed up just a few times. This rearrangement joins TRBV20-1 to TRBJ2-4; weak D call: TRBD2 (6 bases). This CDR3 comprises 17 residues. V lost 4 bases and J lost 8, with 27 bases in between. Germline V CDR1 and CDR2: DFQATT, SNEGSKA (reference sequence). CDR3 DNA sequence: TGCAGTGCTACCCTTATGACGGACACGTCCCGCGGGGACATTCAGTACTTC. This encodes CSATLMTDTSRGDIQYF.

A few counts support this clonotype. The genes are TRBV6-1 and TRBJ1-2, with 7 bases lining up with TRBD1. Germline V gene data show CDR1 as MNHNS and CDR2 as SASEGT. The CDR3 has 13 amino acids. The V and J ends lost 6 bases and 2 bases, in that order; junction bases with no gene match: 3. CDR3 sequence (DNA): TGTGCCAGCAGCCCGACAGGGAACTATGGCTACACCTTC. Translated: CASSPTGNYGYTF.